These T cell receptor beta chains were read from a single sample in a study of cytomegalovirus exposure and HLA in healthy donors. Generated by immunoSEQ multiplex PCR, the TCRdb table keeps only in-frame clones and is missing some. The sample holds 170,000 or so clones; roughly 78% are singletons and the top ten take 1%. The sequencing sample was made of PBMCs. These receptors were collected from a woman aged 50 to 65 in good health and CMV-seropositive. Both conserved end residues are trimmed from each CDR3. The D gene is left open where the match is weak.

d_gene: -
v_gene: TRBV11-2
j_gene: TRBJ1-5
CDR3aa: ASSQGQNSNQPQH

d_gene: -
v_gene: TRBV18
j_gene: TRBJ1-1
CDR3aa: ASSPGQMNTEAF

d_gene: TRBD1
v_gene: TRBV7-8
j_gene: TRBJ2-1
CDR3aa: ASSLPLRGTGNSYNEQF

d_gene: TRBD1
v_gene: TRBV15
j_gene: TRBJ1-2
CDR3aa: ATNSDRGYGYT

d_gene: -
v_gene: TRBV28
j_gene: TRBJ1-5
CDR3aa: ASGPRDAPNQPQH

d_gene: -
v_gene: TRBV28
j_gene: TRBJ1-2
CDR3aa: ATARSAGSNYGYT

d_gene: -
v_gene: TRBV6-6
j_gene: TRBJ1-4
CDR3aa: ASSTFGLSGEKLF

d_gene: -
v_gene: TRBV28
j_gene: TRBJ1-2
CDR3aa: ASSLVGADKNGYT

d_gene: -
v_gene: TRBV5-1
j_gene: TRBJ1-1
CDR3aa: ASSLVTGGGTEAF

d_gene: -
v_gene: TRBV27
j_gene: TRBJ1-2
CDR3aa: ASSYTGHGYT

d_gene: TRBD1
v_gene: TRBV6-1
j_gene: TRBJ1-5
CDR3aa: ASSKTGYDNQPQH

d_gene: -
v_gene: TRBV9
j_gene: TRBJ1-2
CDR3aa: ASSTPRVVEWGPNYGYT

d_gene: -
v_gene: TRBV7-8
j_gene: TRBJ1-1
CDR3aa: ASSLERGNTEAF

d_gene: TRBD1
v_gene: TRBV9
j_gene: TRBJ1-5
CDR3aa: ASSAGQDQPQH

d_gene: -
v_gene: TRBV14
j_gene: TRBJ1-1
CDR3aa: ASSQDLPGWGGTEAF

d_gene: -
v_gene: TRBV7-2
j_gene: TRBJ1-6
CDR3aa: ASSPQPGNNSPLH

d_gene: -
v_gene: TRBV12-5
j_gene: TRBJ1-1
CDR3aa: ASGLVRRVKEATEAF

d_gene: -
v_gene: TRBV5-5
j_gene: TRBJ2-3
CDR3aa: ASRGGVASTDTQY

d_gene: -
v_gene: TRBV21-1
j_gene: TRBJ2-7
CDR3aa: ASSKRRGPSYEQY

d_gene: TRBD2
v_gene: TRBV4-2
j_gene: -
CDR3aa: ASSQGGLLSYEQY

d_gene: TRBD2
v_gene: TRBV19
j_gene: TRBJ2-7
CDR3aa: ASSLAGSYEQY

d_gene: TRBD2
v_gene: TRBV7-2
j_gene: TRBJ2-1
CDR3aa: ASSQRLAGWGYNEQF

d_gene: -
v_gene: TRBV9
j_gene: TRBJ2-6
CDR3aa: ASKNQGTGANVLT

d_gene: -
v_gene: TRBV5-5
j_gene: TRBJ1-2
CDR3aa: ASSPNTETYGYT

d_gene: -
v_gene: TRBV4-2
j_gene: TRBJ1-1
CDR3aa: ASSQDGSGRSTEAF

d_gene: -
v_gene: TRBV9
j_gene: TRBJ2-6
CDR3aa: ASSPRYSGANVLT